This is a list of T cell receptor beta chains from one sample in a study of T cells in Graves' hyperthyroidism and ophthalmopathy. In TCRdb, the multiplex PCR reads were re-called with MiXCR into one record per CDR3 protein. This sample has some 300,000 distinct CDR3 sequences; roughly 13% occur once, and the top ten carry 7.9%. Sequences were obtained from blood. These receptors all come from a woman aged 40 to 50 with Graves' hyperthyroidism. Both conserved end residues are part of each CDR3. The D gene is left open where the match is weak. Clone size is stated in some rows and not others, as once, few, many or a class when expanded.

cdr3_length: 15; clone_size: many; j_call: TRBJ1-5; d_call: TRBD1; v_call: TRBV20-1; cdr3_nt: TGCAGTGCGGCCGCGGACAGGGGGTTCAATCAGCCCCAGCATTTT; cdr3_aa: CSAAADRGFNQPQHF
cdr3_length: 14; clone_size: many; j_call: TRBJ2-5; d_call: NA; v_call: TRBV28; cdr3_nt: TGTGCCAGCAGTTCCTCCGGTGGCCGAGAGACCCAGTACTTC; cdr3_aa: CASSSSGGRETQYF
cdr3_length: 14; clone_size: NA; j_call: TRBJ2-1; d_call: TRBD1; v_call: TRBV27; cdr3_nt: TGTGCCAGCAGACGGGACAGGGGGTATGGTGAGCAGTTCTTC; cdr3_aa: CASRRDRGYGEQFF
cdr3_length: 13; clone_size: many; j_call: TRBJ2-7; d_call: NA; v_call: TRBV6-1; cdr3_nt: TGTGCCAGCGCTTTCGACAGAGCCTACGAGCAGTACTTC; cdr3_aa: CASAFDRAYEQYF
cdr3_length: 16; clone_size: few; j_call: TRBJ1-2; d_call: NA; v_call: TRBV7-9; cdr3_nt: TGTGCCAGCAGCATACTTCGGGACACATATAACTATGGCTACACCTTC; cdr3_aa: CASSILRDTYNYGYTF
cdr3_length: 13; clone_size: NA; j_call: TRBJ2-7; d_call: TRBD1; v_call: TRBV7-2; cdr3_nt: TGTGCCAGCAGCAGGGACAGGGCGTTTGAGCAGTACTTC; cdr3_aa: CASSRDRAFEQYF
cdr3_length: 14; clone_size: many; j_call: TRBJ2-7; d_call: NA; v_call: TRBV27; cdr3_nt: TGTGCCAGCAGACACTTCGCGGCCTCCTACGAGCAGTACTTC; cdr3_aa: CASRHFAASYEQYF
cdr3_length: 16; clone_size: many; j_call: TRBJ1-3; d_call: TRBD1; v_call: TRBV2; cdr3_nt: TGTGCCAGCGGACTTGGGGCAGGGGGCTTTGGAAACACCATATATTTT; cdr3_aa: CASGLGAGGFGNTIYF
cdr3_length: 15; clone_size: few; j_call: TRBJ2-1; d_call: TRBD2; v_call: TRBV6-1; cdr3_nt: TGTGCCAGCAGTGAAGTTGCGGGAGATCGGAATGAGCAGTTCTTC; cdr3_aa: CASSEVAGDRNEQFF
cdr3_length: 15; clone_size: many; j_call: TRBJ2-7; d_call: TRBD1; v_call: TRBV5-1; cdr3_nt: TGCGCCAGCAGCTTGGTATGGGACAGCTCCTACGAGCAGTACTTC; cdr3_aa: CASSLVWDSSYEQYF
cdr3_length: 14; clone_size: NA; j_call: TRBJ2-5; d_call: TRBD1; v_call: TRBV18; cdr3_nt: TGTGCCAGCTCGGGACAGGGCCAATCCGGGACCCAGTACTTC; cdr3_aa: CASSGQGQSGTQYF
cdr3_length: 16; clone_size: many; j_call: TRBJ2-3; d_call: NA; v_call: TRBV5-1; cdr3_nt: TGCGCCAGCAGTTTTAGCGGAACAGCTGGCACAGATACGCAGTATTTT; cdr3_aa: CASSFSGTAGTDTQYF
cdr3_length: 12; clone_size: many; j_call: TRBJ1-5; d_call: NA; v_call: TRBV19; cdr3_nt: TGTGCCAGCTCCGACCCCCCGCTGCCCCAGCATTTT; cdr3_aa: CASSDPPLPQHF
cdr3_length: 16; clone_size: NA; j_call: TRBJ2-7; d_call: TRBD2; v_call: TRBV10-3; cdr3_nt: TGTGCCATCAGTGACCTTTCAGCGGGAGGGAGGTACGAGCAGTACTTC; cdr3_aa: CAISDLSAGGRYEQYF
cdr3_length: 13; clone_size: NA; j_call: TRBJ1-2; d_call: NA; v_call: TRBV6-5; cdr3_nt: TGTGCCAGCAGTTCTAGGGGGAATAATGGCTACACCTTC; cdr3_aa: CASSSRGNNGYTF